This record concerns one T cell receptor (beta chain) sequence. The antigen is unknown. The CDR3 is made up of 12 amino acids. Germline CDR1 and CDR2: MNHNY and SVGAGI (reference sequence). V shed 0 bases and J 8 bases; nucleotides not matched to a gene: 0. These data are taken from a study of T-cell memory formation after mild COVID-19. Using constant-segment primers, 5'RACE produced TCR alpha and TCR beta cDNA libraries carrying sample barcodes and UMIs. TCRdb processed the 5' RACE reads anew with MiXCR; each CDR3 protein has one entry. The sample has fewer than 400,000 distinct CDR3 sequences, 13% seen once. Whole-study findings and limits: Clones that contracted from day 15 to 85 had balanced CD4/CD8; later expanders were CD4+ biased.

The sequencing sample was made of PBMCs or a T cell subset sorted from them (not recorded which). The genes are TRBV6-6 and TRBJ1-2; 7 nucleotides match TRBD1. This sequence was found in a man younger than 30 who had mild COVID-19 (a few samples of this study predate the infection). Cell type and time point are not known. The CDR3: CASSYSDRGYTF. For the CDR3, the DNA is TGTGCCAGCAGTTACTCGGACAGGGGCTACACCTTC.